A selection of T cell receptor beta chains follows, all from one sample in a study of cytomegalovirus exposure and HLA in healthy donors. Sequenced by immunoSEQ multiplex PCR; TCRdb stores in-frame clones only, minus some. The sample contains about 98,000 clones, around 72% of which appear only once. Sequenced material: PBMCs. All receptors derive from a young man in good health and CMV-seropositive. The CDR3 runs from the conserved cysteine through the conserved F or W. D genes are given only for firm matches. Clone size is shown for a subset of rows, as once, few, many or a class of expanded clone.

d_gene	j_gene	len	v_gene	abundance	CDR3nt	CDR3aa
.	TRBJ1-1	14	TRBV7-6	.	TGTGCCAGCAGCTTGGCAGGGGTTAACACTGAAGCTTTCTTT	CASSLAGVNTEAFF
.	TRBJ1-1	14	TRBV7-2	.	TGTGCCAGCAGAAAAGGAGTTGTTGGCACTGAAGCTTTCTTT	CASRKGVVGTEAFF
TRBD2	TRBJ2-1	12	TRBV7-2	.	TGTGCCAGCAGCCGGACTAGCAATGAGCAGTTCTTC	CASSRTSNEQFF
TRBD1	TRBJ2-2	15	TRBV28	.	TGTGCCAGCAGTTCGGGGACAGGGGGCACCGGGGAGCTGTTTTTT	CASSSGTGGTGELFF
TRBD1	TRBJ1-2	15	TRBV7-2	.	TGTGCCAGCAGCTCCCGTCCGGGACAGTTGTATGGCTACACCTTC	CASSSRPGQLYGYTF
TRBD2	TRBJ2-3	14	TRBV5-1	.	TGCGCCAGCAGCCCCGGGACTAGCGGTGAGGGGCAGTATTTT	CASSPGTSGEGQYF
TRBD1	TRBJ1-2	15	TRBV27	.	TGTGCCAGCAGTTTAGGGACAGGGGGCGCAGGTGGCTACACCTTC	CASSLGTGGAGGYTF
.	TRBJ2-1	11	TRBV27	.	TGTGCCAGCAGTATGGGGCCTGAGCAGTTCTTC	CASSMGPEQFF
TRBD2	TRBJ2-7	12	TRBV29-1	.	TGCAGCGTTGGCGGGGGTAGCTACGAGCAGTACTTC	CSVGGGSYEQYF
TRBD2	TRBJ2-7	14	TRBV5-1	.	TGCGCCAGCAGCGTTAGCGGGGGGGCCTACGAGCAGTACTTC	CASSVSGGAYEQYF
TRBD1	TRBJ2-3	13	TRBV6-5	.	TGTGCCAGCAGTCGACAGGGTACAGATACGCAGTATTTT	CASSRQGTDTQYF
TRBD1	TRBJ2-7	16	TRBV11-2	.	TGTGCCAGCAGCCACCAATCCGGGACAGGGGCCTACGAGCAGTACTTC	CASSHQSGTGAYEQYF
.	TRBJ2-5	14	TRBV7-2	.	TGTGCCAGCAGCTTAAGTAGGGGTCGAGAGACCCAGTACTTC	CASSLSRGRETQYF
.	TRBJ1-6	17	TRBV7-2	.	TGTGCCAGCTCCCTACGGTGGAGGGAGGCTCCGTCTTCACCCCTCCACTTT	CASSLRWREAPSSPLHF
TRBD2	TRBJ2-7	14	TRBV25-1	few	TGTGCCAGCAGTGAATGGGATTGGGGGGGCGAGCAGTACTTC	CASSEWDWGGEQYF
.	TRBJ2-2	14	TRBV9	once	TGTGCCAGCAGCGTACAGGTTAGCACCGGGGAGCTGTTTTTT	CASSVQVSTGELFF
TRBD1	TRBJ2-3	15	TRBV5-6	.	TGTGCCAGCATGTTTCGGGACAGGAGAACAGATACGCAGTATTTT	CASMFRDRRTDTQYF
.	TRBJ1-1	15	TRBV5-1	.	TGCGCCAGCAGCTTGGCCGGGTGGGCGGGAGCTGAAGCTTTCTTT	CASSLAGWAGAEAFF
TRBD2	TRBJ2-3	16	TRBV15	.	TGTGCCACCAGCAGATCAACCACTAGCGGGGGCGATACGCAGTATTTT	CATSRSTTSGGDTQYF
.	TRBJ2-7	14	TRBV4-1	.	TGCGCCAGCAGCCATGGGACTCACTCCTACGAGCAGTACTTC	CASSHGTHSYEQYF
.	TRBJ2-7	11	TRBV28	.	TGTGCCAGCAGCTCCCCCTACGAGCAGTACTTC	CASSSPYEQYF
TRBD2	TRBJ2-7	13	TRBV11-3	.	TGTGCCAGCAGCTTGCCGGGACTAGCGAAGCAGTACTTC	CASSLPGLAKQYF
TRBD1	TRBJ1-5	14	TRBV6-1	.	TGTGCCAGCACCTCCGGGACAGAGACGGGGTGGTCGCATTTT	CASTSGTETGWSHF
.	TRBJ1-1	15	TRBV7-9	once	TGTGCCAGCAGGGCCGGGAAAGCGGGATACACTGAAGCTTTCTTT	CASRAGKAGYTEAFF
.	TRBJ2-7	14	TRBV5-6	few	TGTGCCAGCAGCTTGAGGGGTATAGGATCCGAGCAGTACTTC	CASSLRGIGSEQYF
TRBD1	TRBJ2-1	16	TRBV6-5	.	TGTGCCAGCAGTTCCCCTGGGGACAGCTCTAACAATGAGCAGTTCTTC	CASSSPGDSSNNEQFF
.	TRBJ1-3	17	TRBV4-1	.	TGCGCCAGCAGCCCCACCAAGGACTCCCGCTCTGGAAACACCATATATTTT	CASSPTKDSRSGNTIYF
TRBD2	TRBJ2-3	14	TRBV6-5	once	TGTGCCAGCAGTTCCCGCCGGGGAGGGAGGGCGCAGTATTTT	CASSSRRGGRAQYF
TRBD2	TRBJ2-1	15	TRBV10-3	few	TGTGCCATCAGTGAGTGGGCTAGCGGGGGCAATGAGCAGTTCTTC	CAISEWASGGNEQFF
.	TRBJ2-7	13	TRBV11-2	.	TGTGCCAGCAGCTTAGAGTCGGGCTACGAGCAGTACTTC	CASSLESGYEQYF